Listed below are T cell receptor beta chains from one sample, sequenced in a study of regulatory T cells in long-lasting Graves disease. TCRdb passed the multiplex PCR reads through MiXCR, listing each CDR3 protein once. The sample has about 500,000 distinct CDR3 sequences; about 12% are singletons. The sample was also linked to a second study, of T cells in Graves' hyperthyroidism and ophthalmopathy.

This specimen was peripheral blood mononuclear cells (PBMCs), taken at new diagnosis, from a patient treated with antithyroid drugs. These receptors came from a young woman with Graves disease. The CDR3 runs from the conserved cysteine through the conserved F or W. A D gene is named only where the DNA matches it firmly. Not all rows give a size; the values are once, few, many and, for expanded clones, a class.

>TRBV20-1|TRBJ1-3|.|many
CSVAARHSGNTIYF
TGCAGTGTTGCTGCCAGGCACTCTGGAAACACCATATATTTT
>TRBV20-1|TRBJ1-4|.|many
CSARAHTYHEKLFF
TGCAGTGCTAGAGCCCACACCTACCATGAAAAACTGTTTTTT
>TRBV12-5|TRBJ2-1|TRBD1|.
CASGLPRGNRGLGEQFF
TGTGCTAGTGGGCTCCCGCGGGGAAACAGGGGGCTAGGTGAGCAGTTCTTC
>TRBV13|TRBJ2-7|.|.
CASSLRGISTVQYF
TGTGCCAGCAGCTTACGTGGGATCTCTACGGTGCAGTACTTC
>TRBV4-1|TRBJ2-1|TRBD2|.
CASSQARIWGRDNEQFF
TGCGCCAGCAGCCAAGCCCGAATATGGGGGAGGGACAATGAGCAGTTCTTC
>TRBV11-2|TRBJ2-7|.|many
CASSWGTLYEQYF
TGTGCCAGCAGCTGGGGGACTCTATACGAGCAGTACTTC
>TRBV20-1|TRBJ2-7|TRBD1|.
CSARPTGFNEQYF
TGCAGTGCTAGACCGACAGGGTTCAACGAGCAGTACTTC
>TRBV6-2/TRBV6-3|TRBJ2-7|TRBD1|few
CASSYGSGTGFAYEQYF
TGTGCCAGCAGTTACGGTTCCGGGACAGGATTCGCCTACGAGCAGTACTTC
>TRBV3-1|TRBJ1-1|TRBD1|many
CASSRSTGVAEAFF
TGTGCCAGCAGCCGTTCGACAGGGGTTGCTGAAGCTTTCTTT
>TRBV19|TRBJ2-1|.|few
CASSLPLWLTPSYNEQFF
TGTGCCAGTAGTCTCCCCCTCTGGCTAACCCCCTCCTACAATGAGCAGTTCTTC
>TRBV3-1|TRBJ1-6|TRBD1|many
CASSQGLRDSFYSPLHF
TGTGCCAGCAGCCAAGGACTCCGGGACAGTTTTTATTCACCCCTCCACTTT
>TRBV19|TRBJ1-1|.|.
CASSISSPVRTEAFF
TGTGCCAGTAGTATTTCCTCCCCAGTTCGCACTGAAGCTTTCTTT
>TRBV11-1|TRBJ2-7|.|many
CASSGDRNNYEQYF
TGTGCCAGCAGCGGCGACAGGAACAACTACGAGCAGTACTTC
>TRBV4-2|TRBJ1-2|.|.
CASSQEGGYGYTF
TGTGCCAGCAGCCAAGAAGGCGGCTATGGCTACACCTTC
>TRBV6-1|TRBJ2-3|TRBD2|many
CASSTGTSGQRGQYF
TGTGCCAGCAGTACCGGGACTAGCGGCCAACGAGGGCAGTATTTT
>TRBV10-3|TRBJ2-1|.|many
CAISDPIRGLPTYNEQFF
TGTGCCATCAGTGACCCTATTAGGGGACTTCCTACCTACAATGAGCAGTTCTTC
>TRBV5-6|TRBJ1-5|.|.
CASSTRQDPGQPQHF
TGTGCCAGCAGCACCCGACAGGACCCAGGTCAGCCCCAGCATTTT
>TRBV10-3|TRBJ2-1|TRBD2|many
CAIGTSGANSYNEQFF
TGTGCCATCGGGACTAGCGGGGCGAACTCCTACAATGAGCAGTTCTTC
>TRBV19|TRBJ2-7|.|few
CASSMRGAGYEQYF
TGTGCCAGTAGTATGAGAGGGGCTGGCTACGAGCAGTACTTC
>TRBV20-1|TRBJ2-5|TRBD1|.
CSARDRAQETQYF
TGCAGTGCTAGGGACAGGGCCCAAGAGACCCAGTACTTC
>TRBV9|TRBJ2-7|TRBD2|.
CASSSRGSGTTEQYF
TGTGCCAGCAGCTCCCGGGGTAGCGGGACCACCGAGCAGTACTTC
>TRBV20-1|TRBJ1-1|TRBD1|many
CSADDRGWAFF
TGCAGTGCGGATGACAGGGGGTGGGCTTTCTTT
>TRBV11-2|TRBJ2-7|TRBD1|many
CASSLNQGQGVQYF
TGTGCCAGCAGCTTGAACCAGGGACAGGGTGTGCAGTACTTC
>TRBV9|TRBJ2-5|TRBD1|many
CASSVGAGGKETQYF
TGTGCCAGCAGCGTAGGCGCAGGGGGCAAAGAGACCCAGTACTTC
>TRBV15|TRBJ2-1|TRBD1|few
CATSRGYGTVSNEQFF
TGTGCCACCAGCAGGGGATACGGGACAGTTTCTAATGAGCAGTTCTTC
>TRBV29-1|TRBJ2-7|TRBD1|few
CSVVDRENYEQYF
TGCAGCGTTGTCGACAGGGAGAATTACGAGCAGTACTTC
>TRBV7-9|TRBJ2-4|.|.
CASSLAGVLENIQYF
TGTGCCAGCAGCTTAGCGGGAGTCTTGGAAAACATTCAGTACTTC
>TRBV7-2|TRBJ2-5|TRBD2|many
CASSLGGVAGLQETQYF
TGTGCCAGCAGCTTAGGAGGCGTAGCGGGGTTACAAGAGACCCAGTACTTC
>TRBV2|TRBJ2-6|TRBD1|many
CASSDPRQGTGANVLTF
TGTGCCAGCAGTGATCCCAGACAGGGAACTGGGGCCAACGTCCTGACTTTC
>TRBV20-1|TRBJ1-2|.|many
CSANYGYTF
TGCAGTGCTAATTATGGCTACACCTTC
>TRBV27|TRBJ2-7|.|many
CASSPGTGNYEQYF
TGTGCCAGCAGTCCCGGGACCGGGAACTACGAGCAGTACTTC
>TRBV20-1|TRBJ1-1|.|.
CSAIPDAGMNTEAFF
TGCAGTGCTATACCCGATGCAGGCATGAACACTGAAGCTTTCTTT
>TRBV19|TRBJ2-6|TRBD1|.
CASSTLTGKANVLTF
TGTGCCAGTAGTACTCTGACAGGGAAGGCCAACGTCCTGACTTTC
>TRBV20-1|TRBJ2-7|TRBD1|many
CSARDSHWREQYF
TGCAGTGCCCGGGACAGTCACTGGAGGGAGCAGTACTTC
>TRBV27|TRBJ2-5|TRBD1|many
CASSSDRAETQYF
TGTGCCAGCAGCTCGGACAGGGCGGAGACCCAGTACTTC
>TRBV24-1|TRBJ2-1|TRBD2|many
CATSDLEAGASREQFF
TGTGCCACCAGTGATTTGGAAGCGGGAGCTTCCCGGGAGCAGTTCTTC
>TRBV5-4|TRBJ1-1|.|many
CASSLPGVGAEAFF
TGTGCCAGCAGCTTGCCGGGGGTAGGGGCTGAAGCTTTCTTT